These 20 T cell receptor beta chains share one sample of origin, sequenced in a study of blood T cell repertoires in COVID-19. Profiling relied on immunoSEQ multiplex PCR, and the TCRdb table lists in-frame clones only, not all of them. The sample has 200,000 to 250,000 clones, more than 85% seen once; the top ten hold less than 8.5%. The sequencing sample was made of peripheral blood. These receptors came from a woman aged 70-85 years with active or convalescent COVID-19.

On this clone: Other DNA sequences from this sample encode an identical CDR3 as well. J is TRBJ2-5 and V is TRBV18; 8 bases line up with TRBD1. Germline V CDR1 and CDR2: KGHSH, LQKENI. The CDR3 spans 14 residues. V gave up 3 bases and J gave up 2 bases; unmatched junction bases: 2. In DNA, the CDR3 is TGTGCCAGCTCACCCCGGACAGGGCAAGAGACCCAGTACTTC. Translated, it gives CASSPRTGQETQYF.

This chain connects TRBV18 to TRBJ1-2, with 7 bases fitting TRBD1. CDR3 length: 14 amino acids. The junction had 8 bases not matched to a gene; V was cut back by 7 bases and J by 3 bases. Germline V CDR1 and CDR2: KGHSH, LQKENI. The CDR3 nucleotides read TGTGCCAGCTACCCTGGGACAGCTGACTATGGCTACACCTTC. This encodes CASYPGTADYGYTF.

The genes are TRBV6-6 and TRBJ1-3; D might be TRBD1 (5 bases). The V gene lost 6 bases and the J gene lost 1 base, with 7 bases spanning the gap. There are 13 residues in the CDR3. CDR1 is MNHNY and CDR2 is SVGAGI in the germline V gene (reference sequence). This chain's CDR3 is CASRGASGNTIYF. For the CDR3, the DNA is TGTGCCAGCAGAGGGGCTTCTGGAAACACCATATATTTT.

A single count supports this clone. This rearrangement joins TRBV7-2 to TRBJ2-3; 12 nucleotides align to TRBD2. V lost 5 bases and J lost 5; bases outside the gene matches: 5. Germline V gene sequence: CDR1 SGHTA, CDR2 FQGNSA. CDR3 length: 15 amino acids. The CDR3 sequence: CASSDLAGGQDTQYF. The CDR3 region has the DNA TGTGCCAGCAGCGATCTAGCGGGGGGGCAAGATACGCAGTATTTT. Full variable domain (remainder filled in from reference TRBV7-2 and TRBJ2-3): GAGVSQSPSNKVTEKGKDVELRCDPISGHTALYWYRQSLGQGLEFLIYFQGNSAPDKSGLPSDRFSAERTGGSVSTLTIQRTQQEDSAVYLCASSDLAGGQDTQYFGPGTRLTVL.

This clone was found once. The chain uses TRBV10-3 and TRBJ2-2; a possible D gene is TRBD1 (6 bases). The ends were cut back, 7 bases at V and 0 bases at J, with 9 bases in the middle. Germline loops: CDR1 ENHRY, CDR2 SYGVKD. The CDR3 runs to 14 residues. The CDR3 sequence is CAITDRTNTGELFF. The CDR3 region has the DNA TGTGCCATCACAGACAGGACGAACACCGGGGAGCTGTTTTTT.

V is TRBV5-8 and J is TRBJ1-4; 10 nucleotides agree with TRBD1. The junction had 5 bases not matched to a gene; V was cut back by 5 bases and J by 4 bases. Per germline, CDR1 SGHTS and CDR2 YDEGEE. This CDR3 region has 15 residues. CDR3 region: CASRTGQGINEKLFF. The CDR3 DNA is TGTGCCAGCAGAACGGGACAGGGGATTAATGAAAAACTGTTTTTT.

The rearrangement joins TRBV5-6 to TRBJ1-4; the D is unclear. Trimming left V 0 bases short and J 5 bases short, with 11 bases between. Germline V CDR1 and CDR2: SGHDT, YYEEEE. This CDR3 contains 15 residues. In DNA, the CDR3 is TGTGCCAGCAGCTTGGGTGCCTCCAGAAATGAAAAACTGTTTTTT. This sequence encodes CASSLGASRNEKLFF.

The chain uses TRBV7-9 and TRBJ2-1; 7 bases are a match to TRBD1. The CDR3 totals 13 residues. The V gene's germline CDR1 is SEHNR and CDR2 FQNEAQ (reference sequence). V was pared by 7 bases and J by 8 bases, with 8 bases of the junction left unmatched. The CDR3 DNA sequence: TGTGCCAGCAAGACAGGGATAGTGGATGAGCAGTTCTTC. It translates to CASKTGIVDEQFF.

The rearrangement links TRBV4-1 to TRBJ1-1; D is possibly TRBD1 (6 bases). CDR3 length equals 15 residues. CDR1 MGHRA and CDR2 YSYEKL come from the germline V gene. Trimming pared 0 bases from V and 6 bases from J, leaving 14 bases between. Written as DNA, the CDR3 is TGCGCCAGCAGCCAAGATCCACAGGGACGCTCTGAAGCTTTCTTT. Protein product: CASSQDPQGRSEAFF.

This rearrangement joins TRBV3-1 (or the pseudogene TRBV3-2) to TRBJ1-2; D is undetermined. The V end lost 0 bases, the J end lost 8 bases, and 10 bases lay between the germline ends. The CDR3 length is 13 residues. Germline V gene lookup returns CDR1 LGHDT and CDR2 YNNKEL (reference sequence). CDR3 protein: CASSQDSSGGYTF. Written as DNA, the CDR3 is TGTGCCAGCAGCCAAGATAGCTCGGGGGGCTACACCTTC.

The V gene is TRBV3-1 (or the pseudogene TRBV3-2), the J gene TRBJ2-3; tentatively, D is TRBD1 (6 bases). Trimming stripped 2 bases from V and 1 base from J, with 13 bases between. Germline CDR1 and CDR2: LGHDT and YNNKEL (reference sequence). The length of the CDR3 is 16 residues. The CDR3 sequence: CASSQIGGWGTDTQYF. CDR3 in DNA: TGTGCCAGCAGCCAAATAGGGGGATGGGGCACAGATACGCAGTATTTT.

In its sample, this clone was seen a few times. The V and J genes are TRBV5-6 and TRBJ1-1, with D hard to call. There are 14 residues in the CDR3. The germline CDR1 and CDR2 sequences are SGHDT and YYEEEE. Trimming took 0 bases from V and 4 from J, leaving 10 bases between them. The CDR3 coding sequence is TGTGCCAGCAGCTTGGATCTTATTCTCACTGAAGCTTTCTTT. It specifies CASSLDLILTEAFF.

This clone was seen a handful of times. J is TRBJ1-6 and V is TRBV6-5, with D possibly being TRBD1 (5 bases). Germline loops: CDR1 MNHEY, CDR2 SVGAGI. This CDR3 comprises 15 residues. V was shortened by 0 bases and J by 8 bases, with 11 bases between the two germline ends. The CDR3 reads CASSYSIRGDSPLHF. CDR3 bases: TGTGCCAGCAGTTACTCGATACGGGGGGATTCACCCCTCCACTTT.

This chain connects TRBV18 to TRBJ2-5; 11 bases line up with TRBD1. J lost 2 bases, V lost 3 bases, and 2 bases had no gene match. The CDR3 loop spans 15 amino acids. CDR1 is KGHSH and CDR2 is LQKENI in the germline V gene. DNA for the CDR3: TGTGCCAGCTCACCTGGGACAGGGGGACAAGAGACCCAGTACTTC. This codes for CASSPGTGGQETQYF.

The J gene is TRBJ2-1, the V gene TRBV6-2 or TRBV6-3; 10 nucleotides line up with TRBD2. Trimming at V came to 6 bases and at J to 3 bases, leaving 8 bases not matched to a gene. The CDR3 spans 16 residues. In germline, CDR1 is MNHEY, CDR2 SVGEGT. The CDR3 is CASSPTTSGFYNEQFF. DNA of the CDR3: TGTGCCAGCAGCCCCACGACTAGCGGGTTCTACAATGAGCAGTTCTTC.

The chain is built from TRBV18 and TRBJ1-1, with D maybe TRBD1 (5 bases). Looked up from germline, CDR1 is KGHSH and CDR2 is LQKENI. The CDR3 is made up of 15 amino acids. The V and J ends lost 4 bases and 5 bases respectively, with 17 bases between them. The CDR3 coding sequence is TGTGCCAGCTCACGCACGGGCTCAGCAGGGACTGAAGCTTTCTTT. This encodes CASSRTGSAGTEAFF.

The rearrangement uses TRBV27 and TRBJ1-6; TRBD1 matches 7 bases. The length of the CDR3 is 15 residues. J lost 7 bases, V lost 6 bases, and 9 bases had no gene match. From germline, CDR1 is MNHEY and CDR2 SMNVEV (reference sequence). This CDR3 reads CASSPSGTVNSPLHF. The DNA for the CDR3 is TGTGCCAGCAGCCCTAGCGGGACAGTCAATTCACCCCTCCACTTT.

The chain recombines TRBV15 with TRBJ1-1; D gene uncertain. The CDR3 contains 9 residues. Per germline, CDR1 LNHNV and CDR2 YYDKDF (reference sequence). V was shortened by 11 bases and J by 11 bases, with 12 bases between the two germline ends. The CDR3 bases are TGTGCCGCAAATAGCGGGGCTTTCTTT. Translating gives CAANSGAFF.

The chain employs TRBV10-2 and TRBJ1-2; D is undetermined. From germline, CDR1 is WSHSY and CDR2 SAAADI. This CDR3 contains 11 residues. V was trimmed by 8 bases and J by 6 bases, leaving 10 bases between them. The CDR3 loop reads CASGEENGYTF. DNA of the CDR3: TGCGCCAGCGGGGAGGAGAATGGCTACACCTTC.

The chain combines TRBV19 with TRBJ1-1, with unresolved D. Germline V CDR1 and CDR2: LNHDA, SQIVND (reference sequence). The CDR3 loop spans 14 amino acids. V lost 4 bases, J lost 4 bases, and 13 bases lay in between. The CDR3, as DNA: TGTGCCAGTAGTAAGACCCCTGGCGGCACTGAAGCTTTCTTT. This encodes CASSKTPGGTEAFF.